These 27 T cell receptor beta chains were sequenced from one sample in a study of T cell responses to AZD1222 COVID-19 vaccine. Method: immunoSEQ multiplex PCR; TCRdb's copy keeps in-frame clones and lacks some. The sample yields 70,000 to 80,000 clones, more than 80% seen once. The sequenced sample was peripheral blood, obtained on day 0 of AZD1222 vaccination. These receptors were taken from an adult in good health.

The CDR3 sequence is CASSLAKLSGGGYEQYF. The CDR3 DNA follows: TGCGCCAGCAGCTTGGCCAAGTTGTCGGGGGGCGGATACGAGCAGTACTTC. The gene calls are TRBV5-1 and TRBJ2-7; perhaps TRBD2 as D (7 bases). The CDR3 covers 17 residues. Trimming took 0 bases from V and 4 from J, leaving 20 bases between them. Germline assignment: CDR1 SGHRS and CDR2 YFSETQ.

This clone was observed once. This chain joins TRBV7-3 and TRBJ2-1; TRBD1 aligns across 7 bases. Germline assignment: CDR1 SGHTA and CDR2 FQGTGA. The V gene end was trimmed by 5 bases and the J gene end by 2 bases; junction bases not matched to a gene: 3. The CDR3 is 14 amino acids. The CDR3 bases are TGTGCCAGCAGCCGACAGGGACCCTACAATGAGCAGTTCTTC. Translation: CASSRQGPYNEQFF.

This chain links TRBV6-5 with TRBJ1-5; D remains unclear. V lost 2 bases and J 0 bases, leaving 5 bases between the germline ends. Germline loops: CDR1 MNHEY, CDR2 SVGAGI. The CDR3 is 14 amino acids. DNA of the CDR3: TGTGCCAGCAGTTACACCCATAGCAATCAGCCCCAGCATTTT. It yields the protein CASSYTHSNQPQHF.

The CDR3 loop is CASSIDRQGSQPQHF. As DNA, the CDR3 is TGTGCCAGTAGTATAGATCGGCAGGGAAGTCAGCCCCAGCATTTT. The chain recombines TRBV19 with TRBJ1-5; possibly TRBD1 for D (5 bases). In germline, CDR1 is LNHDA, CDR2 SQIVND (reference sequence). The length of the CDR3 is 15 residues. With 0 bases removed from V and 6 bases from J, the gap between germline ends came to 12 bases.

The chain recombines TRBV3-1 (or the pseudogene TRBV3-2) with TRBJ2-2; tentative D call: TRBD2 (5 bases). Trimming removed 1 base from V and 3 bases from J, with 9 bases in between. This CDR3 spans 15 amino acids. CDR1 and CDR2 from the germline V gene are LGHDT and YNNKEL (reference sequence). The CDR3, as DNA: TGTGCCAGCAGCCAAGGGAGGTATGACACCGGGGAGCTGTTTTTT. The encoded protein is CASSQGRYDTGELFF.

This clone came up once. The CDR3 spells CASSYHHGQGTEAFF. The CDR3 region has the DNA TGTGCCAGCAGTTACCATCACGGACAGGGCACTGAAGCTTTCTTT. J is TRBJ1-1 and V is TRBV6-5, with TRBD1 identical over 8 bases. CDR1 and CDR2 from the germline V gene are MNHEY and SVGAGI. J gave up 4 bases and V 2 bases, and 6 bases lay outside the gene matches. CDR3 length: 15 residues.

The chain uses TRBV7-3 and TRBJ1-1, with 7 bases that match TRBD1. Trimming took 2 bases from V and 1 from J; bases not matched to a gene: 1. From germline, CDR1 is SGHTA and CDR2 FQGTGA. The CDR3 is 14 residues long. CDR3 in amino acids: CASSLQGGNTEAFF. CDR3 DNA sequence: TGTGCCAGCAGCTTACAGGGGGGGAACACTGAAGCTTTCTTT.

The chain links TRBV30 to TRBJ1-5; D may be TRBD1 (6 bases). Trimming shortened V by 1 base and J by 2 bases, and 12 bases separated the two germline ends. The CDR3 has 15 residues. CDR1 is GTSNPN, CDR2 SVGIG, per germline (reference sequence). CDR3 protein: CAWSAGVVGNQPQHF. DNA of the CDR3: TGTGCCTGGAGTGCAGGGGTGGTGGGCAATCAGCCCCAGCATTTT.

The chain carries TRBV9 and TRBJ2-7; 7 positions match TRBD1. The CDR3 length is 15 residues. V shed 3 bases and J 0 bases; nucleotides not matched to a gene: 6. The germline CDR1 and CDR2 sequences are SGDLS and YYNGEE. The CDR3 here is CASSAGQDSSYEQYF. DNA of the CDR3: TGTGCCAGCAGCGCAGGACAGGACAGCTCCTACGAGCAGTACTTC.

This chain joins TRBV18 and TRBJ2-2, with 14 bases aligning to TRBD2. CDR1 is KGHSH, CDR2 LQKENI, per germline. This CDR3 spans 15 amino acids. With 6 bases clipped from V and 6 bases from J, the junction kept 3 bases outside the gene matches. CDR3 residues: CASSLGLAGAGELFF. Written as DNA, the CDR3 is TGTGCCAGCTCCTTGGGACTAGCGGGAGCCGGGGAGCTGTTTTTT.

The gene calls are TRBV9 and TRBJ1-4; D unresolved. The germline V gene has CDR1 SGDLS and CDR2 YYNGEE. With 3 bases removed from V and 8 bases from J, the gap between germline ends came to 14 bases. The CDR3 spans 14 residues. CDR3 amino acids: CASSAMGITEKLFF. The CDR3 region has the DNA TGTGCCAGCAGCGCGATGGGCATTACGGAAAAACTGTTTTTT.

The chain carries TRBV28 and TRBJ2-1; D may be TRBD1 (6 bases). The germline CDR1 and CDR2 sequences are MDHEN and SYDVKM. The CDR3 has 16 residues. V lost 2 bases and J lost 0, with 11 bases in between. Written as DNA, the CDR3 is TGTGCCAGCAGTTTAATGGAAGGGGGCTCCTACAATGAGCAGTTCTTC. Protein sequence: CASSLMEGGSYNEQFF.

This chain links TRBV7-3 with TRBJ1-3, with unresolved D. The CDR3 totals 15 residues. The germline V and J ends were trimmed by 1 base and 2 bases, with 9 bases remaining between them. Looked up from germline, CDR1 is SGHTA and CDR2 is FQGTGA. CDR3 nucleotides: TGTGCCAGCAGCTTAAGTAGTCAGCCTGGAAACACCATATATTTT. Translated, it gives CASSLSSQPGNTIYF.

The table lists this clone with a count of one. V usage is TRBV12-3 or TRBV12-4 and J usage is TRBJ1-5; D is possibly TRBD1 (5 bases). V was clipped by 6 bases and J by 9 bases, with 15 bases between them. The CDR3 totals 13 residues. CDR3 region: CASRMTAKGPQHF. The CDR3 nucleotides are TGTGCCAGCAGAATGACAGCCAAGGGGCCCCAGCATTTT.

This chain joins TRBV7-9 and TRBJ2-6, with 8 bases fitting TRBD1. The CDR3 is 18 amino acids. Losses at the gene ends were 5 bases for V and 0 bases for J; bases not matched to a gene: 9. Looked up from germline, CDR1 is SEHNR and CDR2 is FQNEAQ (reference sequence). The CDR3 sequence is CASSAYWDRPSGANVLTF. DNA of the CDR3: TGTGCCAGCAGCGCCTATTGGGACAGGCCCTCTGGGGCCAACGTCCTGACTTTC.

The rearrangement uses TRBV5-1 and TRBJ1-5; D possibly corresponds to TRBD1 (5 bases). Trimming removed 0 bases at V and 3 bases at J, with 10 bases between. The length of the CDR3 is 15 residues. Germline-derived CDR1 and CDR2 are SGHRS and YFSETQ. For the CDR3, the DNA is TGCGCCAGCAGCTTGGTAGGGGACCCCAATCAGCCCCAGCATTTT. This encodes CASSLVGDPNQPQHF. The entire variable domain, with the rest obtained from reference TRBV5-1 and TRBJ1-5, is as follows: KAGVTQTPRYLIKTRGQQVTLSCSPISGHRSVSWYQQTPGQGLQFLFEYFSETQRNKGNFPGRFSGRQFSNSRSEMNVSTLELGDSALYLCASSLVGDPNQPQHFGDGTRLSIL.

This chain links TRBV29-1 with TRBJ1-2; D unresolved. Germline values: CDR1 SQVTM, CDR2 ANQGSEA. CDR3 length equals 12 residues. The V gene lost 5 bases and the J gene lost 2 bases, with 9 bases spanning the gap. CDR3: CSVTKPNYGYTF. CDR3 sequence (DNA): TGCAGCGTTACTAAGCCCAACTATGGCTACACCTTC.

The chain combines TRBV6-5 with TRBJ1-1; 8 nucleotides match TRBD1. The CDR3 loop spans 14 amino acids. Unmatched junction bases numbered 5, after V lost 6 bases and J lost 2 bases. CDR1 and CDR2 (germline): MNHEY, SVGAGI. The CDR3 DNA is TGTGCCAGCAGCCGACAGGGGAAAAACACTGAAGCTTTCTTT. Translated: CASSRQGKNTEAFF.

This CDR3 is CASSFGTGDEQYF. Here the CDR3 DNA reads TGTGCCAGCAGCTTCGGGACCGGGGACGAGCAGTACTTC. The genes are TRBV5-8 and TRBJ2-7; possibly TRBD1 or TRBD2 for D (5 bases each). CDR1 is SGHTS and CDR2 is YDEGEE in the germline V gene. The CDR3 has 13 amino acids. Trimming left V 2 bases short and J 5 bases short, with 11 bases between.

This clone was recorded only once. This chain uses TRBV28 with TRBJ2-7; 11 bases fit TRBD2. Trimming removed 6 bases from V and 3 bases from J; junction bases left unmatched: 4. The CDR3 spans 14 residues. Germline V gene sequence: CDR1 MDHEN, CDR2 SYDVKM. The CDR3 DNA reads TGTGCCAGCAGCCCTGGGACTAGCGGCTACGAGCAGTACTTC. This sequence encodes CASSPGTSGYEQYF.

V gene TRBV15 combines with J gene TRBJ1-6; tentatively, D is TRBD1 (5 bases). The CDR3 sequence is 14 residues long. V lost 3 bases, J lost 9 bases, and 12 bases lay in between. CDR1 and CDR2 from the germline V gene are LNHNV and YYDKDF (reference sequence). The DNA of the CDR3 is TGTGCCACCAGCAGTAGGGACGGTATTTCACCCCTCCACTTT. Translation: CATSSRDGISPLHF.

As DNA, the CDR3 is TGTGCCAGCAGCGCGGGACAGGAAAGCAATCAGCCCCAGCATTTT. Translated, it gives CASSAGQESNQPQHF. The chain uses TRBV7-9 and TRBJ1-5, with TRBD1 matching over 8 bases. Germline CDR1 and CDR2: SEHNR and FQNEAQ (reference sequence). V dropped 5 bases and J dropped 1; count of bases not matched to a gene: 4. CDR3 length equals 15 residues.

The V gene is TRBV24-1, the J gene TRBJ2-2, with 8 bases fitting TRBD2. This CDR3 spans 14 amino acids. The junction had 3 bases not matched to a gene; V was cut back by 6 bases and J by 4 bases. Germline V CDR1 and CDR2: KGHDR, SFDVKD. The CDR3 region has the DNA TGTGCCACCAGTCGCCGGGGGGGCACCGGGGAGCTGTTTTTT. It is translated as CATSRRGGTGELFF.

In this sample, this clone turned up once. The chain joins TRBV18 to TRBJ2-1; 10 bases match TRBD2. V shed 1 base and J 7 bases; nucleotides not matched to a gene: 1. The germline V gene has CDR1 KGHSH and CDR2 LQKENI. The CDR3 runs to 14 residues. This CDR3 is CASSPRTSGNEQFF. DNA of the CDR3: TGTGCCAGCTCACCACGGACTAGCGGAAATGAGCAGTTCTTC.

This rearrangement joins TRBV25-1 to TRBJ2-3; 7 bases match TRBD1. Germline V gene data show CDR1 as MGHDK and CDR2 as SYGVNS. The ends lost 4 bases at V and 1 base at J; junction bases unmatched: 11. The CDR3 runs to 17 residues. The chain's CDR3 is CASSGRDSLSGTDTQYF. CDR3 sequence (DNA): TGTGCCAGCAGTGGCCGGGACAGTCTCTCGGGCACAGATACGCAGTATTTT.

CDR3 nucleotide sequence: TGTGCCAGCAGCTTGAGGGCGTCTAGCGAAAGCTCCTACAATGAGCAGTTCTTC. Protein sequence: CASSLRASSESSYNEQFF. The chain joins TRBV11-2 to TRBJ2-1, with TRBD2 as a possible D gene (6 bases). This CDR3 contains 18 residues. CDR1 and CDR2 (germline): SGHAT, FQNNGV. Between the trimmed V and J ends, which lost 3 bases and 0 bases, there was a span of 18 bases. Full variable domain (remainder filled in from reference TRBV11-2 and TRBJ2-1): EAGVAQSPRYKIIEKRQSVAFWCNPISGHATLYWYQQILGQGPKLLIQFQNNGVVDDSQLPKDRFSAERLKGVDSTLKIQPAKLEDSAVYLCASSLRASSESSYNEQFFGPGTRLTVL.

The chain has TRBV11-2 and TRBJ1-1, with D perhaps matching TRBD1 (5 bases). With 4 bases removed from V and 5 bases from J, the gap between germline ends came to 14 bases. Looked up from germline, CDR1 is SGHAT and CDR2 is FQNNGV. This CDR3 is built from 14 residues. The CDR3 here is CASSWGLGGTEAFF. CDR3 DNA sequence: TGTGCCAGCAGCTGGGGACTCGGTGGGACTGAAGCTTTCTTT.